Listed here are 8 T cell receptor beta chains from one sample, sequenced in a study of long-term antiretroviral therapy in people with HIV. Version v3.0 of the immunoSEQ assay ran at survey level. Clones were read by immunoSEQ multiplex PCR, and TCRdb kept only the in-frame ones, dropping some. In the table there are under 20,000 clones, 80% of which are singletons. The sequencing used unsorted PBMCs, collected 0.2 years after starting antiretroviral therapy. The receptors shown here come from a woman between 35 and 50 years old with HIV.

V and J are TRBV10-3 and TRBJ2-3; 11 nucleotides align to TRBD2. The ends lost 0 bases at V and 6 bases at J; junction bases unmatched: 11. The CDR3 is made up of 18 amino acids. CDR1 and CDR2 from the germline V gene are ENHRY and SYGVKD. The DNA of the CDR3 is TGTGCCATCAGTGAGTCTCAGCTAGCGGGGGGTCACGAGGATACGCAGTATTTT. Translating gives CAISESQLAGGHEDTQYF.

This chain joins TRBV11-2 and TRBJ2-7; no clear D gene. Germline CDR1 and CDR2: SGHAT and FQNNGV. With 1 base removed from V and 5 bases from J, the gap between germline ends came to 3 bases. This CDR3 comprises 11 residues. The CDR3: CASSLGDEQYF. CDR3 DNA: TGTGCCAGCAGCTTAGGTGACGAGCAGTACTTC.

The V gene is TRBV11-2, the J gene TRBJ1-1; D remains ambiguous. This CDR3 has 14 residues. From germline, CDR1 is SGHAT and CDR2 FQNNGV. V was shortened by 0 bases and J by 2 bases, with 7 bases between the two germline ends. The DNA of the CDR3 is TGTGCCAGCAGCTTAGATAGTGGTAACACTGAAGCTTTCTTT. Its translation is CASSLDSGNTEAFF.

J is TRBJ2-6 and V is TRBV11-3; D remains unclear. Between the trimmed V and J ends, which lost 0 bases and 4 bases, there was a span of 7 bases. CDR1 SGHNT and CDR2 YENEEA come from the germline V gene. The CDR3 extends over 15 amino acids. The CDR3 nucleotides read TGTGCCAGCAGCTTAGATCTTTCCGGGGCCAACGTCCTGACTTTC. Protein product: CASSLDLSGANVLTF.

The chain combines TRBV7-9 with TRBJ2-3, with TRBD2 matching over 13 bases. The germline V gene has CDR1 SEHNR and CDR2 FQNEAQ (reference sequence). This CDR3 region has 16 residues. V dropped 5 bases and J dropped 4; count of bases not matched to a gene: 6. Here the CDR3 reads CASSPGLAGVADTQYF. The CDR3 DNA reads TGTGCCAGCAGCCCTGGACTAGCGGGAGTCGCAGATACGCAGTATTTT.

This clone was picked up a small number of times. This chain links TRBV12-5 with TRBJ2-7, with 8 bases that match TRBD1. J lost 3 bases, V lost 6 bases, and 4 bases had no gene match. Germline V lookup: CDR1 LGHNT, CDR2 FRNRAP. The CDR3 is 13 amino acids. The CDR3 protein is CASGFGQGYEQYF. CDR3 coding DNA: TGTGCTAGTGGATTTGGACAGGGCTACGAGCAGTACTTC.

The chain links TRBV5-5 to TRBJ1-6, with TRBD1 matching 7 bases. Germline assignment: CDR1 SGHKS and CDR2 YYEKEE (reference sequence). This CDR3 is 15 amino acids long. Losses at the gene ends were 2 bases for V and 7 bases for J; bases not matched to a gene: 6. CDR3 nucleotides: TGTGCCAGCAGCTTAGAGGGGGCTAAAAATTCACCCCTCCACTTT. Encoded protein: CASSLEGAKNSPLHF.

The chain carries TRBV7-2 and TRBJ2-7; no definite D call. Germline CDR1 reads SGHTA; CDR2 reads FQGNSA. V was pared by 8 bases and J by 2 bases, with 13 bases between. The CDR3 spans 13 residues. The CDR3, as DNA: TGTGCCAGCGCCGCCCTTAATCCCTACGAGCAGTACTTC. Encoded protein: CASAALNPYEQYF.